These T cell receptor beta chains were read from a single sample in a study of T cell responses to AZD1222 COVID-19 vaccine. The protocol was immunoSEQ multiplex PCR, while the TCRdb copy is restricted to in-frame clones and leaves out a portion. In the table there are about 140,000 clones, less than 95% of which are singletons. The sample consisted of peripheral blood, taken 28 days after the second AZD1222 dose. Receptor source: an adult who received the AZD1222 COVID-19 vaccine. Both conserved end residues are part of each CDR3.

>TRBV18|TRBJ2-5
CASSSKAIETQYF
>TRBV5-1|TRBJ1-2
CASSIGTNGYTF
>TRBV5-5|TRBJ1-5
CASSLWGDGQPQHF
>TRBV7-9|TRBJ1-2
CASSLGGGNHGYTF
>TRBV6-1|TRBJ1-2
CASSEGGALYYGYTF
>TRBV3-1/TRBV3-2|TRBJ1-6
CASSQDPSPLHF
>TRBV19|TRBJ2-2
CASSPPGQEITGELFF
>TRBV7-3|TRBJ1-1
CASSSTGQGTEAFF
>TRBV5-1|TRBJ1-2
CASSPDGANYGYTF
>TRBV24-1|TRBJ1-5
CATRAGGGNQPQHF
>TRBV18|TRBJ1-4
CASSPGKGQQLFF
>TRBV5-1|TRBJ2-2
CASSLGTANTGELFF
>TRBV28|TRBJ1-5
CASSLNGNQPQHF
>TRBV10-2|TRBJ1-5
CATGGAPGQPQHF
>TRBV18|TRBJ2-7
CASSPPWQGDEQYF
>TRBV18|TRBJ2-7
CASSPAWGGYEQYF
>TRBV4-1|TRBJ1-2
CASSQVHLQGDPYTF
>TRBV7-9|TRBJ1-5
CASSLTGGTRPQHF
>TRBV6-2/TRBV6-3|TRBJ1-4
CASSWAQTNEKLFF
>TRBV28|TRBJ1-2
CASSSSHGGYTF
>TRBV4-3|TRBJ2-2
CASSQSYTELDTGELFF
>TRBV9|TRBJ1-2
CASSVGRGYTF
>TRBV18|TRBJ2-7
CASSPLDAYEQYF
>TRBV27|TRBJ1-1
CASSSTDRPREAFF
>TRBV18|TRBJ1-1
CASSPRQGNHEAFF
>TRBV6-5|TRBJ1-2
CASSSHRRDRVHGYTF
>TRBV7-9|TRBJ1-5
CASSFGDTNQPQHF
>TRBV4-1|TRBJ1-3
CASSPGTTSGNTIYF
>TRBV3-1/TRBV3-2|TRBJ2-1
CASSQGTSGRFRGNEQFF
>TRBV19|TRBJ2-3
CASSDRTGSFTDTQYF
>TRBV27|TRBJ1-2
CASGTTDSPFRGYTF
>TRBV5-4|TRBJ2-5
CASSPQLVSEETQYF
>TRBV13|TRBJ1-5
CASSLGNQPQHF
>TRBV7-6|TRBJ2-5
CASSQTSGIQETQYF
>TRBV25-1|TRBJ1-2
CASSNAGTGPYGYTF
>TRBV30|TRBJ1-4
CAWSPMDRAMWAGNEKLFF
>TRBV28|TRBJ1-4
CASISSATNEKLFF
>TRBV3-1/TRBV3-2|TRBJ1-2
CASSQGTYDGYTF
>TRBV7-2|TRBJ2-7
CASSPPAGAAYEQYF
>TRBV3-1/TRBV3-2|TRBJ1-2
CASSQVLGRVLGYTF
>TRBV5-4|TRBJ2-3
CASSLKGLAGIRTDTQYF
>TRBV9|TRBJ2-7
CASSRAGSSYEQYF
>TRBV9|TRBJ2-7
CASSPRTGGHYEQYF
>TRBV27|TRBJ1-6
CASSLGGNSPLHF
>TRBV19|TRBJ1-6
CASSPESALGRFSYNSPLHF
>TRBV18|TRBJ2-7
CASSPTGLAGSYEQYF
>TRBV13|TRBJ1-5
CASSLRGAPGQPQHF
>TRBV7-6|TRBJ1-5
CASSPGPNNQPQHF
>TRBV30|TRBJ1-5
CAWRSRDSFGNQPQHF
>TRBV21-1|TRBJ1-3
CASSKGDSQGWTGNTIYF